These 19 T cell receptor beta chains came from one sample sequenced in a study of human T cells and chemical hapten exposure. Stated time point: patch test 2, 6 weeks after DPC sensitization. Specified treatment: therapeutic diphenylcyclopropenone sensitization with weekly scalp DPC. TCRdb processed the RACE reads anew with MiXCR; each CDR3 protein has one entry. The table includes 360,000 or so distinct CDR3 sequences, just under 6.5% detected once. Sequences were derived from whole blood, sampled in connection with sensitization to the hapten diphenylcyclopropenone (DPC). The receptors stem from a woman in her late teens or twenties with alopecia areata. Some clones in this sample may be carry-over from other donors' samples.

This clonotype was detected a few times. The V gene is TRBV2, the J gene TRBJ2-5, with D hard to call. The germline V gene encodes CDR1 SNHLY and CDR2 FYNNEI. The CDR3 is 13 residues long. With 8 bases removed from V and 2 bases from J, the gap between germline ends came to 12 bases. CDR3 in DNA: TGTGCCAGCCATCGACTCCAACAAGAGACCCAGTACTTC. It yields the protein CASHRLQQETQYF.

The sample holds many counts of this clonotype. The rearrangement links TRBV18 to TRBJ1-1, with 7 bases fitting TRBD1. V shed 5 bases, J shed 7 bases, and the junction held 7 bases outside the gene matches. This CDR3 region has 13 residues. Germline CDR1 and CDR2: KGHSH and LQKENI. CDR3 nucleotides: TGTGCCAGCTCAGCCGGGACAGACCTTGAAGCTTTCTTT. Protein sequence: CASSAGTDLEAFF.

The chain uses TRBV18 and TRBJ1-5, with 8 bases aligning to TRBD1. V lost 0 bases to trimming and J lost 6 bases; unmatched junction nucleotides: 1. Germline values: CDR1 KGHSH, CDR2 LQKENI. This CDR3 comprises 14 residues. This CDR3 is CASSPPQGAQPQHF. Here the CDR3 DNA reads TGTGCCAGCTCACCACCGCAGGGGGCTCAGCCCCAGCATTTT. Filled out from reference TRBV18 and TRBJ1-5, the complete variable domain reads NAGVMQNPRHLVRRRGQEARLRCSPMKGHSHVYWYRQLPEEGLKFMVYLQKENIIDESGMPKERFSAEFPKEGPSILRIQQVVRGDSAAYFCASSPPQGAQPQHFGDGTRLSIL.

The chain has TRBV7-8 and TRBJ1-5; no reliable D call. Per the germline V gene, CDR1 is SGHVS and CDR2 is FQNEAQ. Deletions cut 2 bases from V and 5 bases from J, with 13 bases between. The CDR3 is 15 amino acids. The CDR3 loop reads CASSLIPDNYQPQHF. The CDR3 DNA is TGTGCCAGCAGCTTAATCCCAGACAATTATCAGCCCCAGCATTTT.

This chain links TRBV20-1 with TRBJ2-3; D is perhaps TRBD1 or TRBD2 (5 bases each). This CDR3 spans 14 amino acids. Germline CDR1 is DFQATT and CDR2 is SNEGSKA (reference sequence). V lost 6 bases and J 2 bases, leaving 15 bases between the germline ends. This CDR3 is CSAGQGVVTDTQYF. The CDR3 nucleotides are TGCAGTGCCGGTCAGGGAGTAGTCACAGATACGCAGTATTTT.

In this sample, this clonotype turned up a few times. J is TRBJ2-7 and V is TRBV6-1; 8 bases agree with TRBD1. The J segment lost 2 bases and the V segment lost 10 bases, leaving 10 bases of the junction unmatched. Looked up from germline, CDR1 is MNHNS and CDR2 is SASEGT. The CDR3 length is 14 residues. The DNA for the CDR3 is TGTGCCACCTCGACGGGACAGGTAACCTACGAGCAGTACTTC. This codes for CATSTGQVTYEQYF.

This clonotype was seen repeatedly, ten times or more. Here the CDR3 DNA reads TGTGCCAGCAGTCCTTTAGGACAGGGCTATGGCTACACCTTC. Amino acid sequence: CASSPLGQGYGYTF. This chain uses TRBV28 with TRBJ1-2; 8 nucleotides agree with TRBD1. Trimming removed 5 bases from V and 4 bases from J; junction bases left unmatched: 6. Germline values: CDR1 MDHEN, CDR2 SYDVKM. This CDR3 region has 14 residues.

This clonotype turned up a few times. This chain uses TRBV5-1 with TRBJ1-1, with a tentative D call TRBD1 (5 bases). V lost 1 base and J lost 1, with 11 bases in between. This CDR3 spans 15 amino acids. Germline CDR1 reads SGHRS; CDR2 reads YFSETQ. The CDR3 here is CASSLQIGANTEAFF. The CDR3 region has the DNA TGCGCCAGCAGCTTGCAGATAGGGGCGAACACTGAAGCTTTCTTT.

The chain combines TRBV28 with TRBJ1-5, with TRBD1 matching 7 bases. This CDR3 has 16 amino acids. CDR1 is MDHEN and CDR2 is SYDVKM in the germline V gene. J gave up 3 bases and V 5 bases, and 10 bases lay outside the gene matches. CDR3 DNA: TGTGCCAGCAGTGTGGGAGGACAGGCAATCAATCAGCCCCAGCATTTT. Its translation is CASSVGGQAINQPQHF.

The CDR3 bases are TGCAGTGCGCCCCCGGGACAGGGGGCTGGTGGCTACACCTTC. Its translation is CSAPPGQGAGGYTF. This chain uses TRBV20-1 with TRBJ1-2; 12 positions agree with TRBD1. V trimming: 6 bases; J trimming: 7 bases; junction bases outside the gene matches: 9. Per germline, CDR1 DFQATT and CDR2 SNEGSKA (reference sequence). The CDR3 runs to 14 residues.

This clonotype was counted at least ten times. The rearrangement links TRBV29-1 to TRBJ1-1, with 11 nucleotides matching TRBD1. The germline V gene encodes CDR1 SQVTM and CDR2 ANQGSEA. V was clipped by 4 bases and J by 7 bases; unmatched bases: 8. The CDR3 totals 14 residues. As DNA, the CDR3 is TGCAGCGTTGCTGCGTGGGGACAGGGGGTTGAAGCTTTCTTT. Translating gives CSVAAWGQGVEAFF. The full variable domain, completed using reference TRBV29-1 and TRBJ1-1, is SAVISQKPSRDICQRGTSLTIQCQVDSQVTMMFWYRQQPGQSLTLIATANQGSEATYESGFVIDKFPISRPNLTFSTLTVSNMSPEDSSIYLCSVAAWGQGVEAFFGQGTRLTVV.

The table lists this clonotype with a few counts. The chain combines TRBV7-9 with TRBJ2-2; no clear D gene. Germline CDR1 and CDR2: SEHNR and FQNEAQ (reference sequence). The CDR3 is made up of 12 amino acids. V lost 0 bases and J 5 bases, leaving 1 base between the germline ends. The CDR3 protein is CASSLATGELFF. The CDR3 DNA is TGTGCCAGCAGCTTAGCAACCGGGGAGCTGTTTTTT.

The rearrangement uses TRBV20-1 and TRBJ1-1; D is unclear. CDR3 length equals 13 residues. The germline V and J ends were trimmed by 3 bases and 4 bases, with 12 bases remaining between them. The germline V gene has CDR1 DFQATT and CDR2 SNEGSKA (reference sequence). CDR3 loop: CSASRGHGTEAFF. Written as DNA, the CDR3 is TGCAGTGCTAGCCGTGGGCACGGCACTGAAGCTTTCTTT.

CDR3 residues: CASSFPKDRGGNNEQFF. Written as DNA, the CDR3 is TGTGCCAGCAGCTTCCCAAAGGACAGGGGGGGCAACAATGAGCAGTTCTTC. This chain links TRBV7-2 with TRBJ2-1, with 10 bases lining up with TRBD1. With V trimmed by 3 bases and J by 5 bases, 10 bases remained unmatched. The CDR3 has 17 residues. In germline, CDR1 is SGHTA, CDR2 FQGNSA.

This clonotype was observed a handful of times. The V gene is TRBV7-2, the J gene TRBJ1-1; D gene ambiguous. Trimming removed 5 bases from V and 6 bases from J, with 19 bases in between. This CDR3 has 15 amino acids. Germline-derived CDR1 and CDR2 are SGHTA and FQGNSA. The CDR3 DNA follows: TGTGCCAGCAGCCCATCAGGTGTGGGTCGATCTGAAGCTTTCTTT. It yields the protein CASSPSGVGRSEAFF.

This clonotype was picked up many times. In nucleotides, the CDR3 is TGCGCCAGCAGCGGAGCTCCCGGGACGGTTTCCTACGAGCAGTACTTC. It specifies CASSGAPGTVSYEQYF. The gene calls are TRBV5-1 and TRBJ2-7, with D possibly being TRBD1 or TRBD2 (5 bases each). Germline-derived CDR1 and CDR2 are SGHRS and YFSETQ. This CDR3 spans 16 amino acids. Trimming took off 4 bases at V and 1 base at J, with 18 bases between the two ends.

This clonotype was recorded many times. The chain employs TRBV6-2 or TRBV6-3 and TRBJ1-5, with D tentatively TRBD1 (5 bases). Trimming removed 2 bases at V and 0 bases at J, with 11 bases between. Germline V gene lookup returns CDR1 MNHEY and CDR2 SVGEGT. The CDR3 loop spans 16 amino acids. Here the CDR3 reads CASSYRGFRSNQPQHF. In DNA form, the CDR3 reads TGTGCCAGCAGTTACAGGGGATTCCGTAGCAATCAGCCCCAGCATTTT.

This clonotype was recorded many times. The V and J genes are TRBV7-2 and TRBJ1-6; D is unclear. Trimming cost V 8 bases and J 0 bases, with 11 bases left between them. This CDR3 has 15 residues. Germline V gene data show CDR1 as SGHTA and CDR2 as FQGNSA. The CDR3 sequence is CASRPASSYNSPLHF. CDR3 DNA sequence: TGTGCCAGCCGACCGGCGAGCTCCTATAATTCACCCCTCCACTTT.

The chain has TRBV20-1 and TRBJ1-2; TRBD1 is a possible D gene (6 bases). The CDR3 extends over 13 amino acids. Per the germline V gene, CDR1 is DFQATT and CDR2 is SNEGSKA (reference sequence). V was trimmed by 6 bases and J by 7 bases, leaving 18 bases between them. DNA for the CDR3: TGCAGTGCCCTGGGGGGCGCTAAAGGTGGCTACACCTTC. This codes for CSALGGAKGGYTF.